The rows below give T cell receptor beta chains drawn from one sample of a study of blood T cell repertoires in COVID-19. The assay was immunoSEQ multiplex PCR, and TCRdb's table has in-frame clones only and misses some. The data contain about 200,000 clones, 85% to 90% of them seen just once; the ten biggest clones take up about 0.66%. Sequencing was carried out using peripheral blood. Source of these receptors: a man in his fifties or sixties with acute or convalescent COVID-19. The CDR3 runs from the conserved cysteine through the conserved F or W. Clone sizes are given selectively: once, few, many, or a class where the clone is expanded.

>TRBJ2-3|.|16|TRBV9
CASSPRSLTTTDTQYF
>TRBJ1-5|.|18|TRBV19
CASSLDRGSVGGNQPQHF
>TRBJ1-1|.|16|TRBV12-2
CASRLVRPGGPSEAFF
>TRBJ1-3|.|16|TRBV6-1
CASSEAPGISGNTIYF
>TRBJ1-5|.|17|TRBV19
CASSPLGGRGNNQPQHF
>TRBJ1-1|.|17|TRBV28
CASSTSGTGVRNTEAFF
>TRBJ2-6|.|15|TRBV7-3
CASSLTGTGANVLTF
>TRBJ2-6|.|18|TRBV7-6
CASSLGTSGVDGANVLTF
>TRBJ2-1|.|17|TRBV9
CASSPRSTSFVHNEQFF
>TRBJ2-1|.|13|TRBV10-3
CAISAGLNNEQFF
>TRBJ2-3|.|15|TRBV2
CASRATSGRVDTQYF
>TRBJ2-3|.|20|TRBV27
CASSFGGIAGGLSSTDTQYF
>TRBJ2-2|.|15|TRBV30
CAWSEGQVRTGELFF
>TRBJ2-7|.|15|TRBV5-1
CASSLAGGGNYEQYF
>TRBJ2-1|.|14|TRBV7-8
CASERGDSYNEQFF
>TRBJ2-2|once|15|TRBV6-5
CASRTSGSRTGELFF
>TRBJ1-2|.|15|TRBV24-1
CATRGRDRGNYGYTF
>TRBJ2-3|.|16|TRBV27
CASSFVAGGPPDTQYF
>TRBJ1-4|.|14|TRBV3-1/TRBV3-2
CASSPGQGLEKLFF
>TRBJ1-5|few|15|TRBV4-1
CASSQADRGHQPQHF
>TRBJ1-2|.|14|TRBV6-2/TRBV6-3
CASSRNTRNYGYTF
>TRBJ1-5|.|13|TRBV2
CASSEQSNQPQHF
>TRBJ2-1|.|13|TRBV12-3/TRBV12-4
CASRTGQGNEQFF
>TRBJ1-2|.|16|TRBV4-2
CASSQDRTAGNYGYTF
>TRBJ2-1|.|16|TRBV7-6
CASSYGLAGIYNEQFF
>TRBJ2-2|.|15|TRBV6-5
CATSNSGFGVRELFF
>TRBJ1-1|.|12|TRBV9
CASSGYRTEAFF
>TRBJ2-7|.|11|TRBV20-1
CSARRGYEQYF
>TRBJ1-1|few|14|TRBV19
CASRQGHMNTEAFF
>TRBJ1-3|.|13|TRBV9
CASSPSGGNTIYF
>TRBJ2-2|few|15|TRBV7-9
CASSLGQLEAGELFF
>TRBJ2-2|.|15|TRBV7-2
CASSWTSGDTGELFF
>TRBJ1-3|.|15|TRBV28
CASRVLLGQGNTIYF